A single sample gave rise to the 21 T cell receptor beta chains below, sequenced in a study of Graves' ophthalmopathy and Graves' hyperthyroidism. Amplified TCR beta CDR3 regions were obtained using RNA transcripts as template. HTBI primers were employed in first-round RT-PCR, then a second-round multiplex PCR followed. TCRdb recomputed calls from the multiplex PCR reads with MiXCR, one row per CDR3 protein. Of about 740,000 distinct CDR3 sequences detected, 35% to 50% appear once; the ten largest clones hold 44%. Source material: peripheral blood. These receptors were collected from an adult man with Graves' ophthalmopathy.

This clonotype was detected ten times or more. This chain joins TRBV25-1 and TRBJ2-2; the match to TRBD1 covers 10 bases. The CDR3 contains 16 residues. With 0 bases clipped from V and 6 bases from J, the junction kept 4 bases outside the gene matches. Germline V gene sequence: CDR1 MGHDK, CDR2 SYGVNS. CDR3 DNA sequence: TGTGCCAGCAGTGAATATGGGACAGGGGATCCCGGGGAGCTGTTTTTT. This codes for CASSEYGTGDPGELFF. The entire variable domain, with the rest obtained from reference TRBV25-1 and TRBJ2-2, is as follows: EADIYQTPRYLVIGTGKKITLECSQTMGHDKMYWYQQDPGMELHLIHYSYGVNSTEKGDLSSESTVSRIRTEHFPLTLESARPSHTSQYLCASSEYGTGDPGELFFGEGSRLTVL.

Ten or more counts support this clonotype. The chain has TRBV2 and TRBJ1-2; tentative D call: TRBD1 (6 bases). Trimming shortened V by 5 bases and J by 0 bases, and 13 bases separated the two germline ends. There are 15 residues in the CDR3. Germline V gives CDR1 SNHLY, CDR2 FYNNEI. CDR3 protein: CASSPLTGTNYGYTF. The DNA of the CDR3 is TGTGCCAGCAGTCCACTAACAGGGACTAACTATGGCTACACCTTC.

This chain uses TRBV5-1 with TRBJ2-7; D is possibly TRBD1 (6 bases). This CDR3 comprises 14 residues. The germline V gene has CDR1 SGHRS and CDR2 YFSETQ. V lost 7 bases to trimming and J lost 0 bases, with 14 bases between them. This chain's CDR3 is CASRREDSSYEQYF. CDR3 DNA: TGCGCCAGCCGAAGAGAGGACAGCTCCTACGAGCAGTACTTC.

This clonotype was picked up many times. The gene calls are TRBV7-9 and TRBJ1-3; D is possibly TRBD1 (5 bases). Between the trimmed V and J ends, which lost 5 bases and 2 bases, there was a span of 13 bases. Germline-derived CDR1 and CDR2 are SEHNR and FQNEAQ (reference sequence). The CDR3 is made up of 15 amino acids. Here the CDR3 reads CASSRIQGPGNTIYF. Written as DNA, the CDR3 is TGTGCCAGCAGCCGAATCCAGGGACCTGGAAACACCATATATTTT.

Many counts were recorded for this clonotype. V and J are TRBV2 and TRBJ1-1; D is perhaps TRBD1 (6 bases). V was pared by 6 bases and J by 0 bases, with 14 bases between. This CDR3 contains 15 residues. Germline-derived CDR1 and CDR2 are SNHLY and FYNNEI. CDR3 in DNA: TGTGCCAGCAGGGCGGGCCAGGGGATGAACACTGAAGCTTTCTTT. This sequence encodes CASRAGQGMNTEAFF.

The chain carries TRBV20-1 and TRBJ1-1; D not resolved. The CDR3 runs to 12 residues. Trimming left V 2 bases short and J 1 base short, with 5 bases between. The germline gives CDR1 DFQATT, CDR2 SNEGSKA (reference sequence). CDR3 amino acids: CSARKANTEAFF. CDR3 DNA: TGCAGTGCTAGAAAAGCGAACACTGAAGCTTTCTTT.

The chain uses TRBV6-6 and TRBJ1-3, with D possibly matching TRBD1 (6 bases). Trimming removed 2 bases at V and 0 bases at J, with 8 bases between. Germline CDR1 MNHNY, CDR2 SVGAGI (reference sequence). The CDR3 loop spans 15 amino acids. CDR3 bases: TGTGCCAGCAGTTACGGGGACACCTCTGGAAACACCATATATTTT. Translating it yields CASSYGDTSGNTIYF.

The chain combines TRBV7-2 with TRBJ1-6; D not resolved. The V end lost 3 bases, the J end lost 5 bases, and 14 bases lay between the germline ends. The length of the CDR3 is 16 residues. Germline V gene sequence: CDR1 SGHTA, CDR2 FQGNSA. The CDR3 DNA reads TGTGCCAGCAGCTTGGCCGGGAGAACCAATAATTCACCCCTCCACTTT. As protein: CASSLAGRTNNSPLHF.

This clonotype was seen just once. The chain couples TRBV25-1 to TRBJ2-2; unclear D gene. Trimming removed 6 bases from V and 1 base from J, with 15 bases in between. CDR3 size: 16 residues. The germline gives CDR1 MGHDK, CDR2 SYGVNS. The CDR3 spells CASSPQPPGNTGELFF. As DNA, the CDR3 is TGTGCCAGCAGCCCCCAACCCCCAGGGAACACCGGGGAGCTGTTTTTT.

This clonotype has more than one count but fewer than ten. V usage is TRBV7-9 and J usage is TRBJ2-7; tentative D call: TRBD1 (6 bases). Trimming cost V 1 base and J 3 bases, with 16 bases left between them. Germline assignment: CDR1 SEHNR and CDR2 FQNEAQ (reference sequence). CDR3 length: 16 residues. CDR3 nucleotides: TGTGCCAGCAGCTTAGTGGAACAGGGCTACCTCTACGAGCAGTACTTC. Its protein product is CASSLVEQGYLYEQYF. Based on the CDR3 plus reference TRBV7-9 and TRBJ2-7, the full variable domain is DTGVSQNPRHKITKRGQNVTFRCDPISEHNRLYWYRQTLGQGPEFLTYFQNEAQLEKSRLLSDRFSAERPKGSFSTLEIQRTEQGDSAMYLCASSLVEQGYLYEQYFGPGTRLTVT.

This clonotype was picked up many times. V is TRBV29-1 and J is TRBJ1-1, with TRBD1 matching over 11 bases. Germline V CDR1 and CDR2: SQVTM, ANQGSEA. V lost 1 base and J lost 4; bases outside the gene matches: 8. The CDR3 runs 16 residues. The CDR3 DNA sequence: TGCAGCGTTGAAGGGGGACAGGGGGAACCGGGCACTGAAGCTTTCTTT. Protein: CSVEGGQGEPGTEAFF.

Comment on this clonotype: One junction end disagrees with the germline gene, perhaps due to a read error. This chain connects TRBV2 to TRBJ2-7; 8 nucleotides line up with TRBD2. The CDR3 runs 13 residues. Per germline, CDR1 SNHLY and CDR2 FYNNEI. The CDR3 DNA is TGCGCCAGCAGCTCGCTAGCGGGCTACGAGCAGTACTTC. Its protein is CASSSLAGYEQYF.

The rearrangement joins TRBV7-9 to TRBJ2-6; no definite D call. V lost 3 bases, J lost 4 bases, and 7 bases lay in between. Germline CDR1 is SEHNR and CDR2 is FQNEAQ (reference sequence). The CDR3 is made up of 14 amino acids. The CDR3 loop reads CASSLDGGANVLTF. The CDR3 DNA sequence: TGTGCCAGCAGCTTGGATGGGGGGGCCAACGTCCTGACTTTC.

This sequence joins TRBV20-1 and TRBJ2-5; TRBD2 aligns across 11 bases. The CDR3 sequence is 15 residues long. The ends lost 1 base at V and 1 base at J; junction bases unmatched: 2. Germline V gene lookup returns CDR1 DFQATT and CDR2 SNEGSKA (reference sequence). The CDR3 coding sequence is TGCAGTGCTAGAGTTAGCGGGGGGGTCCAAGAGACCCAGTACTTC. This translates into CSARVSGGVQETQYF.

Comment on this clonotype: A read error may produce the germline difference seen at one junction end. The rearrangement uses TRBV5-6 and TRBJ1-4; D perhaps matches TRBD1 (5 bases). The CDR3 sequence is 16 residues long. From germline, CDR1 is SGHDT and CDR2 YYEEEE. CDR3 loop: CASKRDSAATNVKLFF. CDR3 nucleotides: TGTGCCAGCAAGAGAGACAGCGCTGCAACTAATGTAAAACTGTTTTTT. The full variable domain, rest sourced from reference TRBV5-6 and TRBJ1-4, is DAGVTQSPTHLIKTRGQQVTLRCSPKSGHDTVSWYQQALGQGPQFIFQYYEEEERQRGNFPDRFSGHQFPNYSSELNVNALLLGDSALYLCASKRDSAATNVKLFFGSGTQLSVL.

This chain connects TRBV20-1 to TRBJ1-5; TRBD1 might be the D (5 bases). Deletions cut 0 bases from V and 7 bases from J, with 19 bases between. This CDR3 is 16 amino acids long. Germline CDR1 is DFQATT and CDR2 is SNEGSKA (reference sequence). This CDR3 reads CSARDSRGAGTQPQHF. CDR3 in DNA: TGCAGTGCTAGAGATTCTAGAGGGGCAGGTACGCAGCCCCAGCATTTT.

This clonotype appeared many times. V is TRBV7-2 and J is TRBJ1-4; the D is unclear. The germline V gene has CDR1 SGHTA and CDR2 FQGNSA. V was clipped by 4 bases and J by 7 bases, with 16 bases between them. The CDR3 totals 15 residues. The CDR3 nucleotides read TGTGCCAGCAGCTCTCGCCTAGAATGGGGTGAAAAACTGTTTTTT. Its translation is CASSSRLEWGEKLFF.

Note on this clonotype: Relative to the germline gene, one junction end is altered; a read error may explain this. The chain links TRBV25-1 to TRBJ2-2, with 11 bases matching TRBD2. This CDR3 has 17 amino acids. CDR1 is MGHDK, CDR2 SYGVNS, per germline. The CDR3 nucleotides read TGCGCCAGCAGCCCCTGGCTAGCGGGAGGTCCAACCGGGGAGCTGTTTTTT. As protein: CASSPWLAGGPTGELFF.

In its sample, this clonotype was seen many times. The chain couples TRBV6-5 to TRBJ1-3; tentative D call: TRBD1 (6 bases). V shed 0 bases and J shed 4 bases, with 10 bases lying between them. Per germline, CDR1 MNHEY and CDR2 SVGAGI. The CDR3 extends over 15 amino acids. This chain's CDR3 is CASSYSSGAGNTIYF. The CDR3 DNA sequence: TGTGCCAGCAGTTACTCTTCAGGGGCCGGAAACACCATATATTTT.

This chain uses TRBV10-3 with TRBJ2-7; D may match TRBD1 or TRBD2 (6 bases each). Per the germline V gene, CDR1 is ENHRY and CDR2 is SYGVKD. The CDR3 contains 12 residues. Between the trimmed V and J ends, which lost 8 bases and 3 bases, there was a span of 11 bases. The DNA for the CDR3 is TGTGCCATCGGAGGGGACAACTACGAGCAGTACTTC. Amino acid sequence: CAIGGDNYEQYF.

The chain is built from TRBV19 and TRBJ1-3; D gene unclear. V dropped 8 bases and J dropped 0 bases, with 8 bases sitting between them. The CDR3 contains 13 residues. The germline CDR1 and CDR2 sequences are LNHDA and SQIVND (reference sequence). The CDR3 DNA is TGTGCCAGTTTCAGGACCTCTGGAAACACCATATATTTT. Residues: CASFRTSGNTIYF.